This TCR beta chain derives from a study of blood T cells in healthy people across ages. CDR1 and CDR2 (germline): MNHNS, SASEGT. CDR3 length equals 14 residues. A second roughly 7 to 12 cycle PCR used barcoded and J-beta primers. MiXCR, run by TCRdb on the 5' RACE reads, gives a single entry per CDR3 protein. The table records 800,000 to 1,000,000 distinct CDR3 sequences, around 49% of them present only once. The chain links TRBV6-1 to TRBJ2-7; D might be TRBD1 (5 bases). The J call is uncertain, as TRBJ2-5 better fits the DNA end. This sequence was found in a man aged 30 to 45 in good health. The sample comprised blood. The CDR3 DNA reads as TGTGCCAGCAGTGTAGGAGACAGAAAAGAGACCCAGTACTTC. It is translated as CASSVGDRKETQYF.